The TCR beta chain described here comes from a study of blood T cell repertoires in COVID-19. Background on the study: Sites in the United States, Italy and Spain provided acute and convalescent COVID-19 samples. T cells, B-cell-depleted T cells, or PBMCs provided the cDNA or gDNA that served as material.

The CDR3 extends over 14 amino acids. The germline gives CDR1 MNHEY, CDR2 SVGAGI. Trimming removed 6 bases from V and 3 bases from J, with 14 bases in between. Profiled with immunoSEQ multiplex PCR; TCRdb holds only in-frame clones, not every one. The sample includes some 120,000 clones, about 94% of them seen just once. Seattle patients were enrolled during active infection and followed longitudinally. What was sequenced was peripheral blood. The sequence was collected from a man aged 50-60 years with COVID-19, enrolled during active disease. The chain couples TRBV6-5 to TRBJ1-1; D may be TRBD1 (6 bases). The CDR3 sequence: CASSSTGGYTEAFF. Here the CDR3 DNA reads TGTGCCAGCAGCTCTACGGGGGGCTACACTGAAGCTTTCTTT.